The rows below give T cell receptor beta chains drawn from one sample of a study of blood T cell repertoires in COVID-19. TCRdb's copy holds only in-frame clones and misses some; the assay was immunoSEQ multiplex PCR. Of roughly 71,000 clones listed, over 75% were seen once; the top ten hold approximately 29%. Sequencing input: peripheral blood. These receptors were taken from a man in his forties or fifties with acute or convalescent COVID-19. The conserved cysteine and the conserved F or W are not part of the CDR3 here.

J: TRBJ1-5; V: TRBV7-6; CDR3: ASSLSAGQVTGPQH
J: TRBJ1-1; V: TRBV9; CDR3: ASSVEGDRETSAF
J: TRBJ2-2; V: TRBV4-2; CDR3: ASSQELRSTGELF
J: TRBJ2-7; V: TRBV7-9; CDR3: ASSAPGQGTYEQY
J: TRBJ2-1; V: TRBV5-4; CDR3: ASSPQQGTIVYNEQF
J: TRBJ2-7; V: TRBV30; CDR3: AWSVAQGGAYEQY
J: TRBJ2-5; V: TRBV7-3; CDR3: ASSLIAQGGQETQY
J: TRBJ1-2; V: TRBV6-5; CDR3: ASSRGGSNYGYT
J: TRBJ2-7; V: TRBV21-1; CDR3: ASSKGEGLAGEQY
J: TRBJ2-6; V: TRBV6-5; CDR3: ASSYPPSSGANVLT
J: TRBJ1-1; V: TRBV10-3; CDR3: AISPDRALNTEAF
J: TRBJ1-1; V: TRBV27; CDR3: ASSFQGGLMNTEAF
J: TRBJ1-1; V: TRBV12-3/TRBV12-4; CDR3: ASSLTGTEAF
J: TRBJ1-1; V: TRBV7-6; CDR3: ASSLGAGMNTEAF
J: TRBJ2-2; V: TRBV10-1; CDR3: ASCSNTGELF
J: TRBJ2-7; V: TRBV4-2; CDR3: ASSRQRGGEYEQY
J: TRBJ2-3; V: TRBV7-2; CDR3: ASSPLASTDTQY
J: TRBJ2-2; V: TRBV6-5; CDR3: ASSYSTANTGELF
J: TRBJ2-4; V: TRBV5-1; CDR3: ASSLAEQKKNIQY
J: TRBJ2-1; V: TRBV19; CDR3: ASTNFAGVYNEQF
J: TRBJ2-7; V: TRBV6-1; CDR3: ASSEGTGGSYEQY
J: TRBJ2-7; V: TRBV11-3; CDR3: ASSQDSNEQY
J: TRBJ2-1; V: TRBV24-1; CDR3: ATSDSGLAYNEQF
J: TRBJ1-2; V: TRBV29-1; CDR3: SVVGGAGYGYT
J: TRBJ1-2; V: TRBV4-1; CDR3: ASTPNRGNYGYT
J: TRBJ2-5; V: TRBV10-3; CDR3: AISDPPGLAGGETQY
J: TRBJ1-2; V: TRBV5-6; CDR3: ASSLGSGARYT
J: TRBJ1-2; V: TRBV14; CDR3: ASSQQGVYGYT
J: TRBJ1-2; V: TRBV7-9; CDR3: ASSPGFGGYT
J: TRBJ1-1; V: TRBV6-5; CDR3: ASRRGVTEAF
J: TRBJ2-1; V: TRBV24-1; CDR3: ATSDPGQGSNEQF